This T cell receptor (beta chain) was captured by sequencing in a study of T cell changes during pregnancy in multiple sclerosis. Repertoires were generated with immunoSEQ multiplex PCR, while TCRdb's copy carries only in-frame clones and drops some. In the table there are about 32,000 clones, more than 70% of which are singletons. The clonotype originates from a female donor in good health, enrolled as a control in a pregnancy study. This specimen was CD4+ T cells from peripheral blood mononuclear cells, taken after pregnancy.

This chain's CDR3 is CASGSPSFQDTRSYEQYF. CDR3 coding DNA: TGTGCTAGTGGTTCCCCCTCCTTCCAGGACACCCGCTCCTACGAGCAGTACTTC. This sequence joins TRBV12-5 and TRBJ2-7, with D perhaps TRBD1 (5 bases). Germline CDR1 LGHNT, CDR2 FRNRAP. The CDR3 contains 18 residues. The V end was cut by 4 bases, the J end by 0 bases, with 22 bases between. Full variable domain (rest looked up from reference TRBV12-5 and TRBJ2-7): DARVTQTPRHKVTEMGQEVTMRCQPILGHNTVFWYRQTMMQGLELLAYFRNRAPLDDSGMPKDRFSAEMPDATLATLKIQPSEPRDSAVYFCASGSPSFQDTRSYEQYFGPGTRLTVT.